This TCR beta chain originates from a study of cytomegalovirus exposure and HLA in healthy donors. Study-wide points: Researchers had no immune exposure information except CMV serostatus available.

This CDR3 has 14 residues. J gave up 0 bases and V 4 bases, and 2 bases lay outside the gene matches. CDR1 PRHDT and CDR2 FYEKMQ come from the germline V gene (reference sequence). PCR employed 60 Vbeta and 13 Jbeta primers. Clones were read by immunoSEQ multiplex PCR, and TCRdb kept only the in-frame ones, dropping some. This sample contains just under 80,000 clones. Concerning this clone itself: The antigen is unknown.

The donors gave bone marrow, and they were healthy. The sequencing input was PBMCs. This chain connects TRBV13 to TRBJ1-2; 7 nucleotides match TRBD1. This sequence was found in a man between 18 and 29 years old in good health and CMV-seropositive. This chain's CDR3 is CASSSGTANYGYTF. In DNA form, the CDR3 reads TGTGCCAGCAGCTCCGGGACAGCTAACTATGGCTACACCTTC.